The present T cell receptor (beta chain) was sequenced within a study of identical twins. The CDR3 runs 13 residues. Trimming pared 6 bases from V and 5 bases from J, leaving 16 bases between. From germline, CDR1 is DFQATT and CDR2 SNEGSKA (reference sequence). A universal primer site was incorporated via template switching, and the cDNA contained unique molecular identifiers. MiXCR was run by TCRdb on the 5' RACE reads, yielding one entry per CDR3 protein. The sample shows around 570,000 distinct CDR3 sequences, approximately 10% of them seen only once. This clonotype came up a few times. These same records also appear under a second study, on yellow fever vaccine responses in identical twins.

The sequencing input was PBMCs. The chain links TRBV20-1 to TRBJ1-1; TRBD1 might be the D (5 bases). The TCR originated in a woman younger than 35 in good health. The CDR3 loop is CSAPRRGGTEAFF. CDR3 in DNA: TGCAGTGCCCCCCGGCGGGGGGGGACTGAAGCTTTCTTT.